One and the same sample provided the 5 T cell receptor beta chains below, sequenced in a study of beta chain features in type 1 diabetes. Expressed TCRB transcripts were sequenced because the entire RNA isolate underwent reverse transcription. TCRdb keeps only in-frame clones here, not all; method: immunoSEQ multiplex PCR. The table lists more than 300,000 clones, less than 10% of them singletons. The sample consisted of central memory CD4+ T cells from blood. These receptors were obtained from a woman between 18 and 30 years old in good health.

The CDR3 sequence: CSVGVVEGDPLVETQYF. DNA for the CDR3: TGCAGCGTTGGTGTGGTGGAGGGAGATCCCCTCGTGGAGACCCAGTACTTC. The chain couples TRBV29-1 to TRBJ2-5; D perhaps matches TRBD2 (6 bases). V was clipped by 4 bases and J by 5 bases, with 26 bases between them. This CDR3 comprises 17 residues. CDR1 is SQVTM, CDR2 ANQGSEA, per germline.

This clone was seen a handful of times. This chain links TRBV28 with TRBJ2-1; D gene uncertain. V lost 10 bases to trimming and J lost 7 bases, with 5 bases between them. Germline V gives CDR1 MDHEN, CDR2 SYDVKM. The CDR3 runs to 9 residues. The CDR3 protein is CATWNEQFF. In DNA form, the CDR3 reads TGTGCCACTTGGAATGAGCAGTTCTTC. The complete variable domain, with remaining parts taken from reference TRBV28 and TRBJ2-1, reads DVKVTQSSRYLVKRTGEKVFLECVQDMDHENMFWYRQDPGLGLRLIYFSYDVKMKEKGDIPEGYSVSREKKERFSLILESASTNQTSMYLCATWNEQFFGPGTRLTVL.

The sample holds many counts of this clone. The genes are TRBV7-2 and TRBJ2-3, with D possibly being TRBD1 (6 bases). Between the trimmed V and J ends, which lost 5 bases and 2 bases, there was a span of 14 bases. CDR1 and CDR2 from the germline V gene are SGHTA and FQGNSA. This CDR3 contains 15 residues. The DNA for the CDR3 is TGTGCCAGCAGCCCCGCTGGACAGAACACAGATACGCAGTATTTT. Protein sequence: CASSPAGQNTDTQYF.

A few counts support this clone. The gene calls are TRBV6-1 and TRBJ2-7; D might be TRBD2 (6 bases). The CDR3 runs to 15 residues. V lost 4 bases, J lost 2 bases, and 15 bases lay in between. CDR1 MNHNS and CDR2 SASEGT come from the germline V gene. In DNA, the CDR3 is TGTGCCAGCAGTGTTAACGGACTACCTACCTACGAGCAGTACTTC. This codes for CASSVNGLPTYEQYF.

V and J are TRBV5-6 and TRBJ2-3; 10 nucleotides agree with TRBD2. This CDR3 is built from 16 residues. V was pared by 1 base and J by 3 bases, with 5 bases of the junction left unmatched. CDR1 and CDR2 (germline): SGHDT, YYEEEE. This CDR3 reads CASSLWSGRATDTQYF. The DNA for the CDR3 is TGTGCCAGCAGCTTGTGGAGCGGGAGGGCAACAGATACGCAGTATTTT. The whole variable domain, remainder taken from reference TRBV5-6 and TRBJ2-3, is DAGVTQSPTHLIKTRGQQVTLRCSPKSGHDTVSWYQQALGQGPQFIFQYYEEEERQRGNFPDRFSGHQFPNYSSELNVNALLLGDSALYLCASSLWSGRATDTQYFGPGTRLTVL.